Below are 24 T cell receptor beta chains sequenced from a single sample in a study of shared clonotypes between healthy human individuals. Assay used: immunoSEQ multiplex PCR; TCRdb lists only in-frame clones, some missing. This table has about 2 million clones, roughly 96% appearing once. Sequencing input: naive CD4+ T cells sorted from blood. The subset was: CD45RA+ positively selected. These receptors came from a man between 18 and 35 years old in good health.

The chain joins TRBV5-1 to TRBJ2-7; 10 nucleotides align to TRBD1. Germline CDR1 and CDR2: SGHRS and YFSETQ. The V and J ends lost 3 bases and 9 bases, in that order; junction bases with no gene match: 9. This CDR3 is built from 14 residues. CDR3: CASSSGTGEGRQYF. CDR3 nucleotides: TGCGCCAGCAGCTCCGGGACAGGGGAAGGTCGGCAGTACTTC.

This chain links TRBV7-2 with TRBJ2-7; TRBD2 matches at 11 bases. The V segment lost 3 bases and the J segment 2 bases; nucleotides outside the gene matches: 12. The CDR3 is 18 amino acids. Germline loops: CDR1 SGHTA, CDR2 FQGNSA. This CDR3 reads CASSFELAGVISPYEQYF. For the CDR3, the DNA is TGTGCCAGCAGCTTCGAACTAGCGGGAGTAATTAGTCCCTACGAGCAGTACTTC.

The chain carries TRBV5-3 and TRBJ2-7; D uncertain. Being an ORF, TRBV5-3 has a function that is uncertain. The V gene lost 4 bases and the J gene lost 0 bases, with 14 bases spanning the gap. The length of the CDR3 is 15 residues. Here the CDR3 reads CARSPFRVLSYEQYF. CDR3 DNA: TGTGCCAGAAGCCCCTTTCGGGTGCTCTCCTACGAGCAGTACTTC.

The chain is built from TRBV5-1 and TRBJ2-7, with TRBD1 identical over 8 bases. Germline V gene data show CDR1 as SGHRS and CDR2 as YFSETQ. V lost 8 bases, J lost 4 bases, and 14 bases stayed unmatched. The CDR3 consists of 15 residues. DNA for the CDR3: TGCGCCAGTTCACCTTCAGGACAGGGAGATTACGAGCAGTACTTC. This gives the protein CASSPSGQGDYEQYF.

The chain uses TRBV5-1 and TRBJ2-1; no clear D gene. The CDR3 has 15 amino acids. V dropped 0 bases and J dropped 0 bases, with 7 bases sitting between them. Per germline, CDR1 SGHRS and CDR2 YFSETQ. Here the CDR3 reads CASSLVHLSYNEQFF. CDR3 bases: TGCGCCAGCAGCTTGGTTCATCTCTCCTACAATGAGCAGTTCTTC.

V and J are TRBV5-1 and TRBJ1-1; possible D gene TRBD1, 6 bases. This CDR3 contains 15 residues. From germline, CDR1 is SGHRS and CDR2 YFSETQ. V was clipped by 4 bases and J by 0 bases, with 13 bases between them. The CDR3 nucleotides read TGCGCCAGCAGCCCCTTACAGGGTTTGAACACTGAAGCTTTCTTT. The encoded protein is CASSPLQGLNTEAFF.

As for this clone: Just one base apart from a much larger clone, this may be a read error. The J gene is TRBJ1-5, the V gene TRBV11-2; 9 positions match TRBD1. Germline V CDR1 and CDR2: SGHAT, FQNNGV. This CDR3 has 14 amino acids. V shed 4 bases and J 3 bases; nucleotides not matched to a gene: 1. CDR3 bases: TGTGCCAGCAGCTCACAGGGGGCCAATCAGCCCCAGCATTTT. It specifies CASSSQGANQPQHF.

The chain is built from TRBV30 and TRBJ2-3; D remains unclear. The CDR3 covers 17 residues. V gave up 2 bases and J gave up 2 bases, with 20 bases separating them. Germline CDR1 reads GTSNPN; CDR2 reads SVGIG (reference sequence). The CDR3 DNA reads TGTGCCTGGAGTACGTTTAAAGTAAGCGAAAACACAGATACGCAGTATTTT. Its translation is CAWSTFKVSENTDTQYF.

This rearrangement joins TRBV7-2 to TRBJ1-1; D is ambiguous. Trimming stripped 2 bases from V and 8 bases from J, with 6 bases between. The germline V gene has CDR1 SGHTA and CDR2 FQGNSA. This CDR3 is built from 11 residues. The CDR3 nucleotides read TGTGCCAGCAGCTTATTCAGAGAAGCTTTCTTT. Amino acid sequence: CASSLFREAFF.

This rearrangement joins TRBV27 to TRBJ2-7; TRBD1 might be the D (6 bases). Trimming cost V 5 bases and J 5 bases, with 19 bases left between them. Germline loops: CDR1 MNHEY, CDR2 SMNVEV (reference sequence). The CDR3 contains 15 residues. The CDR3 coding sequence is TGTGCCAGCAGTCCCCAGGGACAAAAGTCCCACGAGCAGTACTTC. It specifies CASSPQGQKSHEQYF.

This clone was recorded once. The chain couples TRBV18 to TRBJ2-7; the match to TRBD1 covers 7 bases. Trimming took 3 bases from V and 2 from J; bases not matched to a gene: 7. This CDR3 has 15 amino acids. Looked up from germline, CDR1 is KGHSH and CDR2 is LQKENI. CDR3 DNA: TGTGCCAGCTCACCGGGGCAGGGGGAGACCTACGAGCAGTACTTC. Amino acid sequence: CASSPGQGETYEQYF.

V and J are TRBV7-8 and TRBJ2-5, with D maybe TRBD1 (5 bases). Per germline, CDR1 SGHVS and CDR2 FQNEAQ. With 2 bases removed from V and 4 bases from J, the gap between germline ends came to 17 bases. CDR3 length: 16 amino acids. In DNA form, the CDR3 reads TGTGCCAGCAGCTTATTGTCAGGGCAAGGCGGAGAGACCCAGTACTTC. It is translated as CASSLLSGQGGETQYF. The entire variable domain, with the rest obtained from reference TRBV7-8 and TRBJ2-5, is as follows: GAGVSQSPRYKVAKRGQDVALRCDPISGHVSLFWYQQALGQGPEFLTYFQNEAQLDKSGLPSDRFFAERPEGSVSTLKIQRTQQEDSAVYLCASSLLSGQGGETQYFGPGTRLLVL.

This chain links TRBV4-1 with TRBJ2-7; 10 nucleotides agree with TRBD2. V shed 4 bases and J 2 bases; nucleotides not matched to a gene: 8. Per germline, CDR1 MGHRA and CDR2 YSYEKL. This CDR3 region has 16 residues. The CDR3 bases are TGCGCCAGCAGCCGACGATCGCTAGCGGGGGCCTACGAGCAGTACTTC. Residues: CASSRRSLAGAYEQYF.

The chain combines TRBV7-2 with TRBJ2-7; perhaps TRBD1 as D (6 bases). The CDR3 runs to 14 residues. The V gene's germline CDR1 is SGHTA and CDR2 FQGNSA. V shed 4 bases and J shed 2 bases, with 12 bases lying between them. The CDR3 here is CASSSWTATYEQYF. The DNA for the CDR3 is TGTGCCAGCAGCTCCTGGACAGCTACCTACGAGCAGTACTTC.

The V call is TRBV5-1, the J call TRBJ2-2; 12 nucleotides agree with TRBD2. CDR1 SGHRS and CDR2 YFSETQ come from the germline V gene. The trim removed 1 base at V and 5 bases at J, leaving 3 bases unmatched. The CDR3 is 16 residues long. The CDR3 region has the DNA TGCGCCAGCAGCTTGTTAGGACTAGCGGGAACCGGGGAGCTGTTTTTT. The encoded protein is CASSLLGLAGTGELFF.

This rearrangement joins TRBV18 to TRBJ2-2; TRBD1 agrees at 8 bases. The CDR3 is 17 residues long. V shed 3 bases and J 4 bases; nucleotides not matched to a gene: 10. Germline lookup yields CDR1 KGHSH and CDR2 LQKENI. CDR3 amino acids: CASSPGMTGVATGELFF. DNA for the CDR3: TGTGCCAGCTCACCTGGGATGACAGGGGTTGCCACCGGGGAGCTGTTTTTT.

The V gene is TRBV5-6, the J gene TRBJ2-1; D possibly matches TRBD1 or TRBD2 (5 bases each). The V and J ends lost 0 bases and 10 bases respectively, with 14 bases between them. Germline V gene data show CDR1 as SGHDT and CDR2 as YYEEEE. The CDR3 runs 14 residues. The CDR3 nucleotides read TGTGCCAGCAGCTTGGTGGCCCGTGAGGGGGAGCAGTTCTTC. Its translation: CASSLVAREGEQFF.

This chain joins TRBV5-1 and TRBJ2-2, with TRBD2 matching over 9 bases. J was trimmed by 5 bases and V by 1 base; bases with no gene match: 9. The CDR3 sequence is 17 residues long. The germline gives CDR1 SGHRS, CDR2 YFSETQ. CDR3 sequence: CASSLTSGSQRTGELFF. Written as DNA, the CDR3 is TGCGCCAGCAGCTTGACTAGCGGGTCCCAAAGAACCGGGGAGCTGTTTTTT.

The V gene is TRBV19, the J gene TRBJ1-1; D gene uncertain. The ends were cut back, 5 bases at V and 5 bases at J, with 18 bases in the middle. CDR1 LNHDA and CDR2 SQIVND come from the germline V gene (reference sequence). The CDR3 runs to 15 residues. The CDR3 protein is CASSVTGAPNTEAFF. The CDR3 DNA is TGTGCCAGTAGTGTCACTGGCGCTCCGAATACTGAAGCTTTCTTT.

This clone appeared a single time. The chain recombines TRBV5-1 with TRBJ2-5; TRBD2 agrees at 7 bases. The V segment lost 2 bases and the J segment 4 bases; nucleotides outside the gene matches: 8. There are 15 residues in the CDR3. The V gene's germline CDR1 is SGHRS and CDR2 YFSETQ. CDR3 DNA sequence: TGCGCCAGCAGCTTTAGCGGGCTCGGGGGAGAGACCCAGTACTTC. This gives the protein CASSFSGLGGETQYF.

The rearrangement joins TRBV12-2 to TRBJ2-1; the table's D gene call, TRBD2, was not cross checked with the DNA. TRBV12-2 is given as a pseudogene. The CDR3 contains 15 residues. The CDR3 coding sequence is TGTGCAAGTCGCTGGACTAGCGGGAGGTACAATGAGCAGTTCTTC. It codes for CASRWTSGRYNEQFF.

This clone is a singleton in its sample. The chain carries TRBV28 and TRBJ1-4; D gene ambiguous. This CDR3 comprises 16 residues. V was cut by 6 bases and J by 7 bases, with 21 bases left in between. Per germline, CDR1 MDHEN and CDR2 SYDVKM. CDR3 loop: CASRGSAKGDSEKLFF. Written as DNA, the CDR3 is TGTGCCAGCAGGGGGTCGGCGAAGGGTGATAGTGAAAAACTGTTTTTT.

This rearrangement joins TRBV5-6 to TRBJ2-3, with D perhaps TRBD1 or TRBD2 (6 bases each). V lost 0 bases and J lost 0, with 11 bases in between. The CDR3 spans 16 residues. Germline V gene sequence: CDR1 SGHDT, CDR2 YYEEEE. The CDR3 bases are TGTGCCAGCAGCTTGGTTAGGGGGGTAAGCACAGATACGCAGTATTTT. It yields the protein CASSLVRGVSTDTQYF.

This clone was detected only once. The J gene is TRBJ1-1, the V gene TRBV30, with D possibly matching TRBD1 (5 bases). Germline V CDR1 and CDR2: GTSNPN, SVGIG (reference sequence). Between the trimmed V and J ends, which lost 7 bases and 0 bases, there was a span of 12 bases. CDR3 length: 13 amino acids. CDR3 DNA sequence: TGTGCCTCTATAGCACAGGTGAACACTGAAGCTTTCTTT. This translates into CASIAQVNTEAFF.